The 9 T cell receptor beta chains presented below share a single source sample, sequenced in a study of CD8 T cells in ankylosing spondylitis. Each CDR3 protein is one row after TCRdb ran MiXCR on the 5' RACE reads. The sample includes a few hundred thousand distinct CDR3 sequences, about a fifth seen only once; the top ten take about a sixth. Their antigens remain unidentified. Regarding the study as a whole: A motif in TCR beta, a set of eight or nine highly homologous variants, appeared characteristic of ankylosing spondylitis blood.

Sequences were obtained from blood, either unsorted or a sorted T cell fraction (not recorded which). These receptor sequences come from a male donor with ankylosing spondylitis.

The V and J genes are TRBV7-9 and TRBJ2-1, with 7 nucleotides matching TRBD2. CDR3 size: 14 residues. Germline V gives CDR1 SEHNR, CDR2 FQNEAQ (reference sequence). The junction had 3 bases not matched to a gene; V was cut back by 3 bases and J by 4 bases. The DNA of the CDR3 is TGTGCCAGCAGCTTCCAGCGGGAATACAATGAGCAGTTCTTC. This sequence encodes CASSFQREYNEQFF.

This clonotype was detected only a few times. The chain has TRBV2 and TRBJ2-1; 7 positions match TRBD1. With 2 bases clipped from V and 5 bases from J, the junction kept 6 bases outside the gene matches. The V gene's germline CDR1 is SNHLY and CDR2 FYNNEI. The CDR3 contains 15 residues. DNA of the CDR3: TGTGCCAGCAGTGAATTCCTACAGGGGAACAATGAGCAGTTCTTC. This translates into CASSEFLQGNNEQFF. The full variable domain, completed using reference TRBV2 and TRBJ2-1, is EPEVTQTPSHQVTQMGQEVILRCVPISNHLYFYWYRQILGQKVEFLVSFYNNEISEKSEIFDDQFSVERPDGSNFTLKIRSTKLEDSAMYFCASSEFLQGNNEQFFGPGTRLTVL.

To note about this clonotype: A read error is likely, as this CDR3 ends without the conserved phenylalanine or tryptophan. The DNA is left out, because the CDR3 cannot be placed on it with certainty; the CDR3 is given as TCRdb lists it. V is TRBV12-3 or TRBV12-4 and J is TRBJ1-1. Inclusive of both ends, the CDR3 amounts to 12 amino acids. The CDR3 here is CASSLTGATRGI.

The CDR3 DNA reads as TGCGCCAGCAGCCGTAGCGGGAGGGGCCCTGGAGAGCAGTTCTTC. Its translation is CASSRSGRGPGEQFF. The chain uses TRBV5-1 and TRBJ2-1; 11 bases are a match to TRBD2. With V trimmed by 4 bases and J by 10 bases, 10 bases remained unmatched. From germline, CDR1 is SGHRS and CDR2 YFSETQ. The CDR3 is 15 residues long.

V and J are TRBV3-1 and TRBJ2-1, with D perhaps being TRBD1 or TRBD2 (5 bases each). This CDR3 has 14 amino acids. Germline-derived CDR1 and CDR2 are LGHDT and YNNKEL (reference sequence). Trimming cost V 1 base and J 7 bases, with 11 bases left between them. CDR3 region: CASSQVRGRNEQFF. CDR3 in DNA: TGTGCCAGCAGCCAAGTTAGGGGACGGAATGAGCAGTTCTTC.

The chain has TRBV7-2 and TRBJ2-6; D is unclear. Per the germline V gene, CDR1 is SGHTA and CDR2 is FQGNSA. The CDR3 is 15 amino acids. The V gene lost 2 bases and the J gene lost 4 bases, with 9 bases spanning the gap. CDR3 nucleotides: TGTGCCAGCAGCTTATATAGGGCCGGGGCCAACGTCCTGACTTTC. Protein product: CASSLYRAGANVLTF.

In its sample, this clonotype was seen a few times. The chain recombines TRBV7-9 with TRBJ2-1, with D hard to call. This CDR3 is 11 amino acids long. Germline CDR1 and CDR2: SEHNR and FQNEAQ (reference sequence). V lost 5 bases to trimming and J lost 8 bases, with 7 bases between them. CDR3: CASSPSYEQFF. The CDR3 DNA sequence: TGTGCCAGCAGCCCGTCGTATGAGCAGTTCTTC.

The chain combines TRBV6-5 with TRBJ1-4, with a possible D match to TRBD1 (5 bases). Germline assignment: CDR1 MNHEY and CDR2 SVGAGI. The CDR3 has 14 residues. V was shortened by 4 bases and J by 2 bases, with 8 bases between the two germline ends. CDR3 DNA: TGTGCCAGCAGTTCGGGGCCGACTAATGAAAAACTGTTTTTT. Translating it yields CASSSGPTNEKLFF.

This clonotype was counted a few times. This chain links TRBV7-9 with TRBJ1-2; possible D gene TRBD1, 5 bases. V was pared by 5 bases and J by 4 bases, with 14 bases between. This CDR3 spans 14 amino acids. Germline CDR1 SEHNR, CDR2 FQNEAQ (reference sequence). This CDR3 reads CASSPLTGSYGYTF. In nucleotides, the CDR3 is TGTGCCAGCAGCCCACTCACAGGATCCTATGGCTACACCTTC. Combining the CDR3 with reference TRBV7-9 and TRBJ1-2 gives the whole variable domain DTGVSQNPRHKITKRGQNVTFRCDPISEHNRLYWYRQTLGQGPEFLTYFQNEAQLEKSRLLSDRFSAERPKGSFSTLEIQRTEQGDSAMYLCASSPLTGSYGYTFGSGTRLTVV.